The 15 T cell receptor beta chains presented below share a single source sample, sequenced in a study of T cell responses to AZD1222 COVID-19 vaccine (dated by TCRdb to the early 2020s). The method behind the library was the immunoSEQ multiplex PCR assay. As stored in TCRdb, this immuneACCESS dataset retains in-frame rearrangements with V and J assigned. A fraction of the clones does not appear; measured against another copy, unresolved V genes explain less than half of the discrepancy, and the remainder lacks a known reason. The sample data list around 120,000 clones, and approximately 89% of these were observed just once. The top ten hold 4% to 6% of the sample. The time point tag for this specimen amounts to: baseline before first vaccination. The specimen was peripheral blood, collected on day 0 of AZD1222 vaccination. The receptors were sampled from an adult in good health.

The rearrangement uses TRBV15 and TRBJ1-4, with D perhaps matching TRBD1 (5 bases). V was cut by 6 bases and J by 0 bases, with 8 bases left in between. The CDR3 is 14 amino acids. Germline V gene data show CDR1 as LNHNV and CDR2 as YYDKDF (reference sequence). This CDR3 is CATSLGATNEKLFF. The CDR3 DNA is TGTGCCACCAGTTTGGGGGCAACTAATGAAAAACTGTTTTTT.

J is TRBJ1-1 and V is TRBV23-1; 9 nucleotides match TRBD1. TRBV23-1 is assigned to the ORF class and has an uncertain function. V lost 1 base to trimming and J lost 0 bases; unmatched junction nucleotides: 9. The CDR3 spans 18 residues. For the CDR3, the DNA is TGCGCCAGCAGTCAATTCAAAGGACAGGGGTGGATGAACACTGAAGCTTTCTTT. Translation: CASSQFKGQGWMNTEAFF.

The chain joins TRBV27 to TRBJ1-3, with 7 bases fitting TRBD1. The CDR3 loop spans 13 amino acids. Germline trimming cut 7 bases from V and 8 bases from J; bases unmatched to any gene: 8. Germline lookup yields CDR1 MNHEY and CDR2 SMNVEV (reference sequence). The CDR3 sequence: CASKRQGGDTIYF. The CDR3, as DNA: TGTGCCAGCAAAAGGCAGGGGGGAGACACCATATATTTT.

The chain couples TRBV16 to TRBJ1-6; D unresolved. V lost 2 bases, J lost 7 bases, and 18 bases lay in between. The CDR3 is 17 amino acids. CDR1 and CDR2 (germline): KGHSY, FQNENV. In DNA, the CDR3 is TGTGCCAGCAGCCAAAGCAGCTTGGGCAGGAAGAATTCACCCCTCCACTTT. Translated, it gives CASSQSSLGRKNSPLHF. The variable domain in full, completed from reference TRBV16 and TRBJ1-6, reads GEEVAQTPKHLVRGEGQKAKLYCAPIKGHSYVFWYQQVLKNEFKFLISFQNENVFDETGMPKERFSAKCLPNSPCSLEIQATKLEDSAVYFCASSQSSLGRKNSPLHFGNGTRLTVT.

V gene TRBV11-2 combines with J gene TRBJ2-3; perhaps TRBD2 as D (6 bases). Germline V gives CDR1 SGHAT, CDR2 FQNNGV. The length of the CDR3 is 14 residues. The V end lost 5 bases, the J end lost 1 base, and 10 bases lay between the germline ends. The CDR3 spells CASSPGGRTDTQYF. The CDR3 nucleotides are TGTGCCAGCAGCCCCGGGGGACGCACAGATACGCAGTATTTT.

The CDR3 DNA is TGTGCCAGCAGCTTATCCCTATTCGACAATGAGCAGTTCTTC. Residues: CASSLSLFDNEQFF. The chain is built from TRBV11-3 and TRBJ2-1; D is undetermined. The ends were cut back, 2 bases at V and 5 bases at J, with 10 bases in the middle. The CDR3 spans 14 residues. CDR1 is SGHNT, CDR2 YENEEA, per germline. The full variable domain, its missing parts supplied by reference TRBV11-3 and TRBJ2-1, is EAGVVQSPRYKIIEKKQPVAFWCNPISGHNTLYWYLQNLGQGPELLIRYENEEAVDDSQLPKDRFSAERLKGVDSTLKIQPAELGDSAVYLCASSLSLFDNEQFFGPGTRLTVL.

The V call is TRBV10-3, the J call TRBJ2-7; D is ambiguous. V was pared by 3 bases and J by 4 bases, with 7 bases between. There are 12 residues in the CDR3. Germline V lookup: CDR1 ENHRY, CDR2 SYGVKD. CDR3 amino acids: CAISDYLYEQYF. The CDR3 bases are TGTGCCATCAGTGATTATTTATACGAGCAGTACTTC.

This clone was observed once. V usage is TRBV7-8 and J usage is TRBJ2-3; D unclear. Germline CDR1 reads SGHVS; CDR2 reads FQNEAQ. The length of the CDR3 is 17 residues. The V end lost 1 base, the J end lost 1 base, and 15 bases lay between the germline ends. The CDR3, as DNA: TGTGCCAGCAGCTTAGGTTGGACCCAGGAAGGCACAGATACGCAGTATTTT. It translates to CASSLGWTQEGTDTQYF.

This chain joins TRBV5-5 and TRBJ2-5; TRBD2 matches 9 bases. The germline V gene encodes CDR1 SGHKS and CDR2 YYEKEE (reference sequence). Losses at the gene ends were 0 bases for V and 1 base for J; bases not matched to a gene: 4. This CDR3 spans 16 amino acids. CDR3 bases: TGTGCCAGCAGCTTGGTCCTAGCGGGACTCCAAGAGACCCAGTACTTC. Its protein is CASSLVLAGLQETQYF.

CDR3 sequence reads: CASNPSTSYSGNTIYF. The CDR3 DNA reads TGTGCCAGCAACCCCTCAACGAGCTACTCTGGAAACACCATATATTTT. The chain is built from TRBV5-6 and TRBJ1-3, with D unresolved. From germline, CDR1 is SGHDT and CDR2 YYEEEE. V lost 6 bases and J 0 bases, leaving 16 bases between the germline ends. CDR3 length: 16 amino acids.

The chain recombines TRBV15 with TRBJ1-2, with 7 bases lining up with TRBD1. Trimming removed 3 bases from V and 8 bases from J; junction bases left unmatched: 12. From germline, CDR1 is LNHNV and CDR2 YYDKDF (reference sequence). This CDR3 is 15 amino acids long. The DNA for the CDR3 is TGTGCCACCAGCAGGCAGGACAGGACTAACGGAGGCTACACCTTC. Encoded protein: CATSRQDRTNGGYTF.

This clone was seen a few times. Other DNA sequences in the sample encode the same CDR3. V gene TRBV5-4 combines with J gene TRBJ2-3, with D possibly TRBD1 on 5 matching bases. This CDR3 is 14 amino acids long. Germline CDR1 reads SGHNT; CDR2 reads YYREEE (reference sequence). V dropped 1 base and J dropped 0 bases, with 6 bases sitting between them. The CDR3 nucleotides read TGTGCCAGCAGCTTGCAGGGCAGCACAGATACGCAGTATTTT. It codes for CASSLQGSTDTQYF.

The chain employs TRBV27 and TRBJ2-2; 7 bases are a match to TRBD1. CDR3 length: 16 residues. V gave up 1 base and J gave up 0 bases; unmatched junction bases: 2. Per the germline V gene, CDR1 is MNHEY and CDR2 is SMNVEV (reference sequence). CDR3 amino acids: CASSLYGTANTGELFF. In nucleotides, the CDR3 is TGTGCCAGCAGTTTATACGGGACAGCGAACACCGGGGAGCTGTTTTTT.

In DNA, the CDR3 is TGTGCCAGCAGCTTAGCAGGGGTTTGGACAGATACGCAGTATTTT. It codes for CASSLAGVWTDTQYF. J is TRBJ2-3 and V is TRBV7-6; maybe TRBD1 (5 bases). Germline values: CDR1 SGHVS, CDR2 FNYEAQ. Trimming took 0 bases from V and 3 from J, leaving 10 bases between them. The CDR3 length is 15 residues.

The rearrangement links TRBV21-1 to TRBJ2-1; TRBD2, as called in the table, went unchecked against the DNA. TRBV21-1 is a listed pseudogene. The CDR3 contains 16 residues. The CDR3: CASSHAGPAVYNEQFF. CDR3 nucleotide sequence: TGTGCCAGCAGCCACGCTGGTCCCGCGGTCTACAATGAGCAGTTCTTC.